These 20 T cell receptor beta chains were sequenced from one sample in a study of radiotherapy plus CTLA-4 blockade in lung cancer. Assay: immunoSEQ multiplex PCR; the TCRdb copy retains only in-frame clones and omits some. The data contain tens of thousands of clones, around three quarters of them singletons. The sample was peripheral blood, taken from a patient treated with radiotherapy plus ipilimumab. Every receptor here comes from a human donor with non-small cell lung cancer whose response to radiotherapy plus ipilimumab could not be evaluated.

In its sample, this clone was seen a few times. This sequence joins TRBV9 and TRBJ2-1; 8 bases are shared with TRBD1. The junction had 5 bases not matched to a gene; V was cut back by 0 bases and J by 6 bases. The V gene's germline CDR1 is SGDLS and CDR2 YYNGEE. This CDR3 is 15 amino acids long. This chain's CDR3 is CASSVGWGQANEQFF. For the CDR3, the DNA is TGTGCCAGCAGCGTAGGGTGGGGACAGGCCAATGAGCAGTTCTTC.

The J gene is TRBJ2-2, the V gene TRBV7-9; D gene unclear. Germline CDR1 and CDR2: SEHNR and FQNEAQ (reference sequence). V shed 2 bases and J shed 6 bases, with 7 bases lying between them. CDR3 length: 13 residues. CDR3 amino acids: CASSLPVAGELFF. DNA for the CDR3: TGTGCCAGCAGCTTACCCGTCGCCGGGGAGCTGTTTTTT.

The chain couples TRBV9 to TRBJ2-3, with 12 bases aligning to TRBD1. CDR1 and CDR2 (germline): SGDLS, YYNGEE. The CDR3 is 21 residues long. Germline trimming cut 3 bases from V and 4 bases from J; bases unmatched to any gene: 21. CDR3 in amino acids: CASSAQSRDRGRIGSADTQYF. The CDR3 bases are TGTGCCAGCAGCGCACAGAGCCGGGACAGGGGGCGGATTGGGTCAGCAGATACGCAGTATTTT.

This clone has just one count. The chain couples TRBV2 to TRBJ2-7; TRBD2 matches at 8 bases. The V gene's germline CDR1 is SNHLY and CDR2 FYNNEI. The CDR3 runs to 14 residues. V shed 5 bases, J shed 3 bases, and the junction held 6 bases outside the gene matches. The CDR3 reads CASSMGLGRYEQYF. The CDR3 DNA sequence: TGTGCCAGCAGTATGGGACTAGGCCGCTACGAGCAGTACTTC. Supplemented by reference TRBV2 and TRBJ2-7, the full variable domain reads EPEVTQTPSHQVTQMGQEVILRCVPISNHLYFYWYRQILGQKVEFLVSFYNNEISEKSEIFDDQFSVERPDGSNFTLKIRSTKLEDSAMYFCASSMGLGRYEQYFGPGTRLTVT.

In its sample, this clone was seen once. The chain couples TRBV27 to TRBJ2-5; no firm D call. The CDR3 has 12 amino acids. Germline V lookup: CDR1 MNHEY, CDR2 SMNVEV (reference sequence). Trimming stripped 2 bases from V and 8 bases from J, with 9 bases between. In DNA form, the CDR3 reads TGTGCCAGCAGTTTAGGAGTCTCCACCCAGTACTTC. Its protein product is CASSLGVSTQYF.

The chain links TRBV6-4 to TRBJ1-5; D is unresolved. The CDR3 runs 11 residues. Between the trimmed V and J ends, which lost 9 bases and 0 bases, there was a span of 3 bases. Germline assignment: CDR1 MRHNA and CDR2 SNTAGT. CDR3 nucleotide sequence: TGTGCCAGATATAGCAATCAGCCCCAGCATTTT. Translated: CARYSNQPQHF.

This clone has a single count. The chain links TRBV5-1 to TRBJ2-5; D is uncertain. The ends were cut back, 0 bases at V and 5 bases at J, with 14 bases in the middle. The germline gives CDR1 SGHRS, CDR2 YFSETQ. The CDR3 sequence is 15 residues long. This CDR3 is CASSLASPPGETQYF. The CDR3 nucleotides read TGCGCCAGCAGCTTGGCCTCACCGCCCGGGGAGACCCAGTACTTC.

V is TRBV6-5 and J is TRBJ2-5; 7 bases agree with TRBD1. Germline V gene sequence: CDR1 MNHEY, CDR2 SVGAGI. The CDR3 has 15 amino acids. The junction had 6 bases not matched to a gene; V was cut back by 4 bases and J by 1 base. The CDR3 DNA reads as TGTGCCAGCAGTTTTCAATGGGACAGCCAAGAGACCCAGTACTTC. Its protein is CASSFQWDSQETQYF.

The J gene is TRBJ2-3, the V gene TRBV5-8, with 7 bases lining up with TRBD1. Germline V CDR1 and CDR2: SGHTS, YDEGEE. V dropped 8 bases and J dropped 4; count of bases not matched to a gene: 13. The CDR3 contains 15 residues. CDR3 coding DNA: TGTGCCAGTGTGACAGGGAGAGGAGTGGCAGATACGCAGTATTTT. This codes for CASVTGRGVADTQYF.

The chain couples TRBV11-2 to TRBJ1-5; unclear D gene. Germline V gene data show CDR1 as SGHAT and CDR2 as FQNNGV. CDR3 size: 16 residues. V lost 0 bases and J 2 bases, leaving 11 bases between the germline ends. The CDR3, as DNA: TGTGCCAGCAGCTTAGACCGGGATTTGGGCAATCAGCCCCAGCATTTT. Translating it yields CASSLDRDLGNQPQHF.

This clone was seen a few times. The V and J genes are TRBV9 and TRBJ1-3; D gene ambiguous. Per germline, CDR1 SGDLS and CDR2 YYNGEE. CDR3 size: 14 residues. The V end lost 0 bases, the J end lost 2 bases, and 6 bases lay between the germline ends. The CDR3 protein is CASSVAGAGNTIYF. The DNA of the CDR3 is TGTGCCAGCAGCGTAGCCGGGGCTGGAAACACCATATATTTT.

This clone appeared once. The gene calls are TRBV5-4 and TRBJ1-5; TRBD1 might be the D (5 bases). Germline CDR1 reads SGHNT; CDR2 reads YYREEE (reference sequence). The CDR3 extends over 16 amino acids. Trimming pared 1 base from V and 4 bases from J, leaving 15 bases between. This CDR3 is CASSLFGGLPNQPQHF. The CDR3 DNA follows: TGTGCCAGCAGCTTGTTCGGGGGTTTACCTAATCAGCCCCAGCATTTT.

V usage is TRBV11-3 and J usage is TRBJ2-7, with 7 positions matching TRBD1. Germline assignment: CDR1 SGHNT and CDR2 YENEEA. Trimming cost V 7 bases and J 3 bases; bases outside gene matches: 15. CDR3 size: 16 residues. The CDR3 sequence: CASNRETGESYYEQYF. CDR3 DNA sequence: TGTGCCAGCAACCGAGAAACAGGGGAGTCCTACTACGAGCAGTACTTC.

The CDR3 is CASSGGSGTQYF. CDR3 in DNA: TGTGCCAGCTCTGGCGGGTCGGGGACCCAGTACTTC. This chain joins TRBV6-6 and TRBJ2-5, with D perhaps matching TRBD2 (5 bases). Germline CDR1 MNHNY, CDR2 SVGAGI (reference sequence). CDR3 length: 12 residues. Trimming shortened V by 8 bases and J by 7 bases, and 14 bases separated the two germline ends.

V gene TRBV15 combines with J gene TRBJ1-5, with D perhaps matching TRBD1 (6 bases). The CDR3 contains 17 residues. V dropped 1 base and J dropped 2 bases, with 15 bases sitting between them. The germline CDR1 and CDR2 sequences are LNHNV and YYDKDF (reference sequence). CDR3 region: CATSRGVSGAGNQPQHF. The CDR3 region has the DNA TGTGCCACCAGCAGAGGAGTTTCAGGGGCTGGCAATCAGCCCCAGCATTTT.

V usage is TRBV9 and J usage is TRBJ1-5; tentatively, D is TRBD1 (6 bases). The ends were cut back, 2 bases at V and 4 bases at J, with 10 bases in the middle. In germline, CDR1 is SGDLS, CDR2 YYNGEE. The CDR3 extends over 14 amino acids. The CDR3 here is CASSVGGFNQPQHF. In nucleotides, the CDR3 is TGTGCCAGCAGCGTTGGGGGCTTTAATCAGCCCCAGCATTTT.

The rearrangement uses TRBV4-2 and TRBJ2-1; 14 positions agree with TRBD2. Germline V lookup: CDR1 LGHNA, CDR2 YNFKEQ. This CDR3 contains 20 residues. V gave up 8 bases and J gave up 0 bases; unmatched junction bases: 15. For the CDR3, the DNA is TGTGCCAGCGACGGGCGTTGGACTAGCGGGGGGCCGAGCTCCTACAATGAGCAGTTCTTC. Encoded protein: CASDGRWTSGGPSSYNEQFF.

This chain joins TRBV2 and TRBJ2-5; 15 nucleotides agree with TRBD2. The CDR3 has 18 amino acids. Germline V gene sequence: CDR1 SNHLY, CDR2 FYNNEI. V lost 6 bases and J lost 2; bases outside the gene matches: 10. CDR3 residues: CASSPGLAGGTGQETQYF. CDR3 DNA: TGTGCCAGCAGCCCGGGACTAGCGGGGGGAACCGGGCAAGAGACCCAGTACTTC.

Here the CDR3 reads CASRSTGPNNEQFF. In DNA, the CDR3 is TGTGCCAGCAGGTCGACAGGGCCAAACAATGAGCAGTTCTTC. The V call is TRBV6-1, the J call TRBJ2-1, with 7 bases aligning to TRBD1. Germline values: CDR1 MNHNS, CDR2 SASEGT. The CDR3 runs to 14 residues. Losses at the gene ends were 6 bases for V and 5 bases for J; bases not matched to a gene: 7.

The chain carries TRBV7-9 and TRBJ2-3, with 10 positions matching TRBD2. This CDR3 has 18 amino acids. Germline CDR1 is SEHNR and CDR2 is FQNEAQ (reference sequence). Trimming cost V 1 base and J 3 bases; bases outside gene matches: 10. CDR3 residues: CASSLGRDLAGATDTQYF. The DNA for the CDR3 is TGTGCCAGCAGCTTAGGAAGGGACCTAGCGGGAGCTACAGATACGCAGTATTTT.